Below are 15 T cell receptor beta chains sequenced from a single sample in a study of shared clonotypes between healthy human individuals. Sequencing was performed with immunoSEQ multiplex PCR; in TCRdb, only in-frame clones are kept and a portion is missing. In the table there are 650,000 to 750,000 clones, less than 80% of which are singletons. The sequenced material came from memory CD4+ T cells sorted from blood. Subset: CD45RA-negative fraction. The receptors were sampled from a woman aged 25 to 39 in good health.

The V gene is TRBV9, the J gene TRBJ1-2; D perhaps matches TRBD1 (6 bases). The germline V gene has CDR1 SGDLS and CDR2 YYNGEE. The CDR3 runs 15 residues. Trimming pared 3 bases from V and 0 bases from J, leaving 12 bases between. Here the CDR3 DNA reads TGTGCCAGCAGCGCCAGGACAGCTACTAACTATGGCTACACCTTC. Its translation is CASSARTATNYGYTF. The variable domain in full, with the rest retrieved from reference TRBV9 and TRBJ1-2, is DSGVTQTPKHLITATGQRVTLRCSPRSGDLSVYWYQQSLDQGLQFLIQYYNGEERAKGNILERFSAQQFPDLHSELNLSSLELGDSALYFCASSARTATNYGYTFGSGTRLTVV.

This clone was counted once. The genes are TRBV5-4 and TRBJ1-2; TRBD1 aligns across 7 bases. After removal of 4 bases from V and 2 bases from J, the junction contained 5 bases not matched to a gene. The CDR3 is made up of 14 amino acids. CDR1 and CDR2 from the germline V gene are SGHNT and YYREEE (reference sequence). The CDR3 sequence: CASSGDSQNYGYTF. CDR3 nucleotides: TGTGCCAGCAGCGGGGACAGCCAGAACTATGGCTACACCTTC.

This clone showed up just a few times. The chain links TRBV19 to TRBJ2-5; D is perhaps TRBD2 (5 bases). The CDR3 is 13 amino acids. CDR1 is LNHDA and CDR2 is SQIVND in the germline V gene (reference sequence). Trimming removed 5 bases at V and 5 bases at J, with 12 bases between. The DNA of the CDR3 is TGTGCCAGTAGTGCTAGGAGCGGCGAGACCCAGTACTTC. Protein sequence: CASSARSGETQYF.

The chain uses TRBV5-1 and TRBJ1-1; possible D gene TRBD1, 5 bases. The CDR3 runs to 13 residues. Germline CDR1 SGHRS, CDR2 YFSETQ. Trimming took off 4 bases at V and 5 bases at J, with 12 bases between the two ends. The DNA for the CDR3 is TGCGCCAGCAGCCGGCAGGGAGGGACTGAAGCTTTCTTT. Amino acid sequence: CASSRQGGTEAFF.

The chain recombines TRBV10-3 with TRBJ2-2; 10 nucleotides agree with TRBD1. V shed 6 bases, J shed 6 bases, and the junction held 7 bases outside the gene matches. This CDR3 has 15 residues. Germline V gives CDR1 ENHRY, CDR2 SYGVKD. The CDR3 here is CAIRKTGGAAGELFF. Here the CDR3 DNA reads TGTGCCATCAGGAAGACAGGGGGCGCCGCCGGGGAGCTGTTTTTT.

This chain connects TRBV9 to TRBJ2-5; D could derive from TRBD1 or TRBD2 (6 bases each). The CDR3 sequence is 13 residues long. V was shortened by 5 bases and J by 5 bases, with 13 bases between the two germline ends. In germline, CDR1 is SGDLS, CDR2 YYNGEE. The CDR3: CASSNRGRETQYF. CDR3 in DNA: TGTGCCAGCAGTAATAGGGGGAGGGAGACCCAGTACTTC.

The V call is TRBV5-1, the J call TRBJ2-5; TRBD2 matches at 7 bases. V was clipped by 4 bases and J by 3 bases; unmatched bases: 6. Germline loops: CDR1 SGHRS, CDR2 YFSETQ. The length of the CDR3 is 14 residues. CDR3 protein: CASSRSGIEETQYF. DNA for the CDR3: TGCGCCAGCAGCAGGAGCGGGATAGAAGAGACCCAGTACTTC.

This sequence joins TRBV5-1 and TRBJ1-5; D call uncertain. The length of the CDR3 is 13 residues. V gave up 7 bases and J gave up 9 bases, with 17 bases separating them. Germline V lookup: CDR1 SGHRS, CDR2 YFSETQ. As DNA, the CDR3 is TGCGCCAGCCGAGACGGAGACTCAGGGCCCCAGCATTTT. Protein: CASRDGDSGPQHF.

In this sample, this clone turned up a few times. The rearrangement joins TRBV5-4 to TRBJ1-1; D ambiguous. CDR3 size: 16 residues. The V end lost 3 bases, the J end lost 0 bases, and 15 bases lay between the germline ends. CDR1 and CDR2 (germline): SGHNT, YYREEE (reference sequence). The CDR3 loop is CASSSLGRGMNTEAFF. DNA for the CDR3: TGTGCCAGCAGCTCCCTAGGGAGAGGGATGAACACTGAAGCTTTCTTT.

This chain connects TRBV28 to TRBJ1-2; D might be TRBD1 (5 bases). The CDR3 has 12 amino acids. Trimming left V 4 bases short and J 4 bases short, with 7 bases between. Germline assignment: CDR1 MDHEN and CDR2 SYDVKM. CDR3 loop: CASSSDSYGYTF. The CDR3 DNA is TGTGCCAGCAGTTCCGACAGCTATGGCTACACCTTC.

The rearrangement joins TRBV5-6 to TRBJ2-1, with D tentatively TRBD1 or TRBD2 (5 bases each). This CDR3 region has 16 residues. Germline V gives CDR1 SGHDT, CDR2 YYEEEE. The V and J ends lost 0 bases and 7 bases respectively, with 17 bases between them. Here the CDR3 DNA reads TGTGCCAGCAGCTTGGGGTTGGCTAGTGGGGGTAATGAGCAGTTCTTC. Its translation is CASSLGLASGGNEQFF. Together with reference TRBV5-6 and TRBJ2-1, the CDR3 gives the full variable domain: DAGVTQSPTHLIKTRGQQVTLRCSPKSGHDTVSWYQQALGQGPQFIFQYYEEEERQRGNFPDRFSGHQFPNYSSELNVNALLLGDSALYLCASSLGLASGGNEQFFGPGTRLTVL.

The chain combines TRBV5-1 with TRBJ1-1; 9 nucleotides agree with TRBD1. The CDR3 runs to 14 residues. Trimming took 4 bases from V and 5 from J; bases not matched to a gene: 6. CDR1 SGHRS and CDR2 YFSETQ come from the germline V gene. For the CDR3, the DNA is TGCGCCAGCAGCGCAAGGACAGGGGATACTGAAGCTTTCTTT. This codes for CASSARTGDTEAFF.

The V and J genes are TRBV10-2 and TRBJ2-7; 15 nucleotides agree with TRBD2. The CDR3 length is 16 residues. CDR1 is WSHSY, CDR2 SAAADI, per germline. The trim removed 5 bases at V and 4 bases at J, leaving 6 bases unmatched. The CDR3 is CASSNGLAGGPYEQYF. CDR3 nucleotides: TGCGCCAGCAGTAATGGACTAGCGGGAGGGCCTTACGAGCAGTACTTC.

This clone appeared many times. This CDR3 is CASGTKREGLSQYF. The CDR3 nucleotides are TGTGCCAGCGGAACCAAGCGGGAGGGCCTTTCGCAGTATTTT. The chain uses TRBV5-4 and TRBJ2-3, with TRBD2 matching over 10 bases. Germline V lookup: CDR1 SGHNT, CDR2 YYREEE (reference sequence). The CDR3 runs 14 residues. With V trimmed by 7 bases and J by 10 bases, 12 bases remained unmatched.

The chain employs TRBV19 and TRBJ1-5, with D hard to call. Trimming pared 5 bases from V and 3 bases from J, leaving 14 bases between. CDR3 length: 15 residues. Germline V CDR1 and CDR2: LNHDA, SQIVND (reference sequence). For the CDR3, the DNA is TGTGCCAGTAGTTGGGCGGCTCGGCTCAATCAGCCCCAGCATTTT. Residues: CASSWAARLNQPQHF. Based on the CDR3 plus reference TRBV19 and TRBJ1-5, the full variable domain is DGGITQSPKYLFRKEGQNVTLSCEQNLNHDAMYWYRQDPGQGLRLIYYSQIVNDFQKGDIAEGYSVSREKKESFPLTVTSAQKNPTAFYLCASSWAARLNQPQHFGDGTRLSIL.